This is a list of T cell receptor beta chains from one sample in a study of ipilimumab plus nivolumab after autologous stem cell transplantation. TCRdb's table, derived via immunoSEQ multiplex PCR, lists solely in-frame clones and lacks some. The profile shows around 45,000 clones, approximately 90% of them singletons. The sample consisted of PBMCs, taken in a trial of ipilimumab plus nivolumab as post-transplant consolidation. These receptors were taken from a male donor with multiple myeloma. Both conserved end residues are part of each CDR3. Fields, in order: D gene, V gene, J gene, clone size, CDR3 protein, CDR3 DNA. D genes are given only for firm matches. Rows give clone size only sometimes, using once, few, many, or a class for an expanded clone.

>NA|TRBV4-1|TRBJ1-1|NA
CASSQAGGWGNTEAFF
TGCGCCAGCAGCCAAGCTGGGGGGTGGGGGAACACTGAAGCTTTCTTT
>NA|TRBV2|TRBJ2-3|NA
CASSSNRADTQYF
TGTGCCAGCAGCTCCAACAGGGCAGATACGCAGTATTTT
>NA|TRBV7-9|TRBJ1-2|NA
CASSLIHIGGYTF
TGTGCCAGCAGCTTAATCCACATTGGCGGCTACACCTTC
>NA|TRBV10-2|TRBJ2-7|NA
CASSEPIMGRTEQYF
TGCGCCAGCAGTGAGCCCATTATGGGGCGGACCGAGCAGTACTTC
>NA|TRBV19|TRBJ2-7|NA
CASSIGQGIHEQYF
TGTGCCAGTAGTATAGGTCAGGGGATCCACGAGCAGTACTTC
>TRBD1|TRBV4-1|TRBJ1-2|NA
CASSLDRNYGYTF
TGCGCCAGCAGCCTGGACAGGAACTATGGCTACACCTTC
>TRBD2|TRBV6-5|TRBJ2-7|NA
CASSYQREVEYEQYF
TGTGCCAGCAGTTATCAGCGGGAGGTCGAGTACGAGCAGTACTTC
>NA|TRBV7-2|TRBJ1-2|NA
CASSLMRTDGYTF
TGTGCCAGCAGCTTAATGAGGACGGATGGCTACACCTTC
>NA|TRBV9|TRBJ2-6|NA
CASSTRLGANVLTF
TGTGCCAGCAGCACCCGATTAGGGGCCAACGTCCTGACTTTC
>TRBD2|TRBV9|TRBJ2-7|NA
CASSVGSGGKQYF
TGTGCCAGCAGCGTGGGTTCGGGGGGGAAGCAGTACTTC
>TRBD1|TRBV30|TRBJ1-1|few
CAWNRGMNTEAFF
TGTGCCTGGAACAGGGGGATGAACACTGAAGCTTTCTTT
>NA|TRBV7-2|TRBJ1-5|NA
CASSLGVGNSGDQPQHF
TGTGCCAGCAGCTTAGGCGTAGGCAACTCGGGGGATCAGCCCCAGCATTTT
>NA|TRBV10-3|TRBJ1-1|NA
CAISESKDTEAFF
TGTGCCATCAGTGAGTCTAAGGACACTGAAGCTTTCTTT
>NA|TRBV5-4|TRBJ2-3|NA
CASSLAGGHQDTQYF
TGTGCCAGCAGCTTGGCCGGGGGGCATCAAGATACGCAGTATTTT
>TRBD1|TRBV27|TRBJ1-5|NA
CASSTGTGDQPQHF
TGTGCCAGCTCGACTGGGACAGGGGATCAGCCCCAGCATTTT
>NA|TRBV5-6|TRBJ1-6|NA
CASSQGRINSPLHF
TGTGCCAGCAGCCAGGGACGGATTAATTCACCCCTCCACTTT
>NA|TRBV9|TRBJ2-1|NA
CASAREGDAYNEQFF
TGTGCCAGCGCCCGGGAAGGAGACGCCTACAATGAGCAGTTCTTC
>TRBD1|TRBV28|TRBJ1-1|once
CASRTQGENTEAFF
TGTGCCAGTCGTACTCAGGGGGAGAACACTGAAGCTTTCTTT
>NA|TRBV18|TRBJ2-5|NA
CASSPRVETQYF
TGTGCCAGCTCACCACGGGTTGAGACCCAGTACTTC
>NA|TRBV7-9|TRBJ1-4|NA
CASSLAHSGANEKLFF
TGTGCCAGCAGCTTAGCCCACTCCGGGGCTAATGAAAAACTGTTTTTT
>NA|TRBV30|TRBJ2-7|NA
CAWRGSYEQYF
TGTGCCTGGAGAGGGAGCTACGAGCAGTACTTC
>NA|TRBV9|TRBJ2-6|NA
CASSGDRVERSGANVLTF
TGTGCCAGCAGCGGAGACCGGGTAGAGAGATCTGGGGCCAACGTCCTGACTTTC
>NA|TRBV5-5|TRBJ1-2|NA
CASSLAQGGNYGYTF
TGTGCCAGCAGCTTGGCCCAAGGGGGAAACTATGGCTACACCTTC
>NA|TRBV19|TRBJ1-5|NA
CASSWQGEDQPQHF
TGTGCCAGTAGTTGGCAGGGCGAGGATCAGCCCCAGCATTTT
>TRBD2|TRBV5-5|TRBJ2-7|NA
CASSLAGTSREQYF
TGTGCCAGCAGCTTGGCTGGGACTAGTCGCGAGCAGTACTTC
>NA|TRBV5-1|TRBJ1-1|NA
CASSTAGYTEAFF
TGCGCCAGCAGCACAGCGGGGTACACTGAAGCTTTCTTT
>NA|TRBV4-1|TRBJ2-7|NA
CASSRPLGLSYEQYF
TGCGCCAGCAGCCGCCCACTAGGACTATCATACGAGCAGTACTTC
>NA|TRBV7-9|TRBJ1-1|NA
CASSLVRGTEAFF
TGTGCCAGCAGCTTGGTACGGGGCACTGAAGCTTTCTTT
>NA|TRBV7-2|TRBJ2-7|NA
CASSLGFNYEQYF
TGTGCCAGCAGCTTAGGTTTCAATTACGAGCAGTACTTC
>NA|TRBV2|TRBJ1-1|NA
CASREWGLEAFF
TGTGCCAGCAGAGAGTGGGGGCTAGAAGCTTTCTTT
>TRBD2|TRBV5-4|TRBJ2-7|NA
CASSGGLAYEQYF
TGTGCCAGCAGCGGGGGACTAGCGTACGAGCAGTACTTC
>NA|TRBV7-2|TRBJ1-1|NA
CASSVGPDTEAFF
TGTGCCAGCAGCGTCGGGCCCGACACTGAAGCTTTCTTT
>TRBD2|TRBV12-5|TRBJ2-1|NA
CASGFLGLAGFKGISEQFF
TGTGCTAGTGGTTTTCTTGGACTAGCGGGGTTCAAGGGTATTAGTGAGCAGTTCTTC
>NA|TRBV7-2|TRBJ1-2|NA
CASSLLTAYGYTF
TGTGCCAGCAGCTTATTGACAGCCTATGGCTACACCTTC
>TRBD2|TRBV5-1|TRBJ2-2|NA
CASTGLAGGPGTGELFF
TGCGCCAGCACCGGGTTAGCGGGAGGGCCGGGCACCGGGGAGCTGTTTTTT
>NA|TRBV5-1|TRBJ2-7|NA
CASSASPVRPVDEQYF
TGCGCCAGCAGCGCCTCCCCTGTTCGTCCCGTGGACGAGCAGTACTTC
>TRBD2|TRBV4-1|TRBJ2-5|NA
CASSQVPGLAGGQETQYF
TGCGCCAGCAGCCAGGTCCCAGGGCTAGCGGGGGGCCAAGAGACCCAGTACTTC
>TRBD2|TRBV7-9|TRBJ2-3|NA
CASSWRGAGGLGYF
TGTGCCAGCAGCTGGCGAGGCGCGGGAGGCCTGGGGTATTTT
>TRBD1|TRBV6-1|TRBJ1-1|NA
CASSEGETGWTEAFF
TGTGCCAGCAGTGAAGGGGAGACAGGGTGGACTGAAGCTTTCTTT
>TRBD1|TRBV9|TRBJ2-7|NA
CASSARGTGALEQYF
TGTGCCAGCAGCGCCCGGGGGACAGGGGCTCTAGAGCAGTACTTC
>NA|TRBV29-1|TRBJ1-3|NA
CSVLPLDPRERNTIYF
TGCAGCGTTCTACCCCTGGACCCGAGGGAGAGAAACACCATATATTTT
>NA|TRBV5-1|TRBJ2-1|NA
CASSPANPGDEQFF
TGCGCCAGCTCGCCCGCTAACCCTGGAGATGAGCAGTTCTTC
>NA|TRBV6-6|TRBJ1-6|NA
CASSYSGVDNSPLHF
TGTGCCAGCAGTTACTCAGGAGTCGATAATTCACCCCTCCACTTT
>NA|TRBV5-1|TRBJ2-3|NA
CASSLVTAPTDTQYF
TGCGCCAGCAGCTTAGTGACAGCGCCCACAGATACGCAGTATTTT
>TRBD1|TRBV15|TRBJ1-3|once
CATSRERTGVTIYF
TGTGCCACCAGCAGAGAACGGACAGGGGTCACCATATATTTT
>TRBD2|TRBV7-8|TRBJ2-7|NA
CASSTGTRSYEQYF
TGTGCCAGCAGTACCGGGACTAGGTCCTACGAGCAGTACTTC
>NA|TRBV6-5|TRBJ1-3|NA
CASRKESTSGNTIYF
TGTGCCAGCAGAAAGGAGTCCACCTCTGGAAACACCATATATTTT
>NA|TRBV11-2|TRBJ1-1|NA
CASSLVRGAFLGGEAFF
TGTGCCAGCAGCTTAGTTCGGGGAGCGTTCTTGGGTGGTGAAGCTTTCTTT
>TRBD2|TRBV7-3|TRBJ2-3|NA
CASSPRLAQTDTQYF
TGTGCCAGCAGCCCTAGACTAGCGCAAACAGATACGCAGTATTTT
>NA|TRBV19|TRBJ2-7|NA
CASSQRTVSYEQYF
TGTGCCAGTAGTCAGCGGACGGTGTCCTACGAGCAGTACTTC
>NA|TRBV18|TRBJ1-2|few
CASSPGYAAYGYTF
TGTGCCAGCTCACCAGGGTACGCGGCCTATGGCTACACCTTC
>TRBD2|TRBV10-3|TRBJ2-1|NA
CATGTSGNNEQFF
TGTGCCACCGGGACTAGCGGAAACAATGAGCAGTTCTTC
>NA|TRBV5-6|TRBJ2-7|NA
CASSFVGDEQYF
TGTGCCAGCAGCTTTGTTGGCGACGAGCAGTACTTC
>TRBD1|TRBV7-2|TRBJ1-1|NA
CASSFGTGTEAFF
TGTGCCAGCAGCTTCGGGACAGGGACTGAAGCTTTCTTT